The entry below describes one T cell receptor beta chain. This clone was recorded once. Its antigen is not yet known. Base-call qualities are not available, and no considerably larger clone is one nucleotide away. TCRbeta CDR3 regions were amplified from genomic DNA using the immunoSEQ Assay, a bias-controlled multiplex PCR. The paper's processing steps were these. Within the assay, amplification of reference gene primers was used to estimate how many nucleated cells each sample contained. To quantify the absolute abundance of each unique TCRbeta CDR3 rearrangement, sequence reads were collapsed and filtered. For each sample, productive Simpson clonality was calculated as the square root of Simpson's diversity index across productive rearrangements. The source is immuneACCESS, and TCRdb retained only in-frame sequences with V and J called. Part of the clones is not carried over; for the studies checked, unresolved V genes explain less than half of this, and the remainder is unexplained. That table is the source of V, J and clone size, and D and trimming were worked out from the DNA. In all, the sample holds about 220,000 clones, and roughly nine tenths of those were seen once. Jointly, the top ten make up roughly 3% of the sample.

The sample comes from a study of blood T cell repertoires in COVID-19 (dated by TCRdb to the early 2020s). In the study overall: The collaborator samples originated in the United States, Italy and Spain and spanned the acute and convalescent phases of COVID-19. The material from the prospective study consisted of cDNA or gDNA derived from T cells, B-cell-depleted T cells, or PBMCs. The dataset comprised deeply sampled blood TCRbeta repertoires from subjects exposed to, actively infected with, or recovered from COVID-19. The repertoires were released in a freely available public database meant as a resource for research on the immune response to SARS-CoV-2. The samples were drawn from the first 160 participants of the ongoing ImmuneRACE study and from roughly 1,300 subjects provided by 6 global collaborators. The sample metadata nearly always contained a de-identified subject ID, COVID-19 status, age in years and sex. Where HLA class I and class II types were available, the types were taken from metadata supplied by the sample provider, not from assay-based typing. Study-level results and caveats: The quantity of clinical and demographic metadata differed by source and by participant and was supplied without curation.

In the prospective study, participants were about 18 to 100 years old, resided in 24 geographic areas of the United States, and were enrolled through a virtual design. Cohort assignment in the prospective study relied on participant-reported clinical history from a screening survey and a study questionnaire. In the prospective study, whole blood, serum and a nasopharyngeal or oropharyngeal swab were collected from each participant by mobile phlebotomists. Prospective study participants could optionally give additional blood draws and questionnaires over an approximately two-month period. Blood samples from the prospective study were shipped frozen or at room temperature prior to DNA extraction. Sequencing was done on a sample of PBMCs or T cells enriched from blood (not recorded which). This clonotype originated in a young woman in a cohort exposed to, infected with or recovered from COVID-19 (not recorded which).

The bases read TGTGCCAGCAGCTTGGCCAAGGACAGGGTATTATACGAGCAGTACTTC. The translation is CASSLAKDRVLYEQYF. In this chain, TRBV5-6 is recombined with TRBJ2-7, with 8 bases matching TRBD1. Reading the germline V gene gives CDR1 SGHDT and CDR2 YYEEEE. For this chain, trimming is 0 bases at the V end and 4 bases at the J end, and the number of junction bases without a gene match is 9. The cysteine opens and the phenylalanine closes a CDR3 of 16 amino acids. Only the CDR3 portion is preserved as DNA: 48 bases, with reading frame beginning at the first base.